This T cell receptor (beta chain) was documented in a study of shared clonotypes between healthy human individuals. Repertoires were generated with immunoSEQ multiplex PCR, while TCRdb's copy carries only in-frame clones and drops some. The sample records 450,000 to 500,000 clones, around 78% being singletons. Sample: PBMCs. This clonotype was obtained from a woman in her forties in good health. Some clones in this sample may be carry-over from other donors' samples.

The CDR3 is CASSSLPKAYEQYF. The CDR3 region has the DNA TGTGCCAGCAGTTCCCTCCCGAAGGCCTACGAGCAGTACTTC. This chain joins TRBV27 and TRBJ2-7; D unresolved. Looked up from germline, CDR1 is MNHEY and CDR2 is SMNVEV (reference sequence). V was clipped by 4 bases and J by 2 bases, with 12 bases between them. The CDR3 consists of 14 residues.